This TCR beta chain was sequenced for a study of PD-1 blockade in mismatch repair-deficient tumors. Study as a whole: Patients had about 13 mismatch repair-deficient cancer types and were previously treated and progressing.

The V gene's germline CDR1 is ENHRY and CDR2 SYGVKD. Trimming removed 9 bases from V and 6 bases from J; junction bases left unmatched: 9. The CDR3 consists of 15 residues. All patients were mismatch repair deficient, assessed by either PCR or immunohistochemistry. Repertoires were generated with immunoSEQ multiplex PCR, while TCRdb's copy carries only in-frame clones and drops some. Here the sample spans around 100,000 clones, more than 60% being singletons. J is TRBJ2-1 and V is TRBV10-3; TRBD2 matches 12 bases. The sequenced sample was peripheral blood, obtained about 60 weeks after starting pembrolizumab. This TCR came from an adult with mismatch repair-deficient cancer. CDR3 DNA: TGTGCCATTTCCCAGGGACTAGCGGGCTCCAATGAGCAGTTCTTC. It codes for CAISQGLAGSNEQFF.